A single sample is the source of the 32 T cell receptor beta chains below, sequenced in a study of response to subunit inactivated influenza vaccine. TCRdb reanalysed the RT-PCR reads using MiXCR and keeps one entry per CDR3 protein. The data contain roughly 780,000 distinct CDR3 sequences, around 20% of them seen just once; the ten biggest clones take up approximately 10%. The sequencing used PBMCs from blood, collected 4 to 6 days after vaccination. Receptors originate from a man aged 50 to 59 who received an inactivated influenza vaccine.

This clonotype has ten or more counts. The chain is built from TRBV29-1 and TRBJ2-2, with 9 bases fitting TRBD1. Germline assignment: CDR1 SQVTM and CDR2 ANQGSEA. The junction had 7 bases not matched to a gene; V was cut back by 6 bases and J by 5 bases. The CDR3 totals 14 residues. CDR3 coding DNA: TGCAGCGTATCGACAGGGGGACCGACCGGGGAGCTGTTTTTT. Translation: CSVSTGGPTGELFF.

This clonotype has only a few counts. The rearrangement uses TRBV25-1 and TRBJ2-7; the D gene is possibly TRBD1 (7 bases). CDR3 length: 15 residues. The V and J ends lost 5 bases and 5 bases respectively, with 19 bases between them. Germline V gene sequence: CDR1 MGHDK, CDR2 SYGVNS. The CDR3 region is CASSMAGGSAHEQYF. In nucleotides, the CDR3 is TGTGCCAGCAGTATGGCAGGGGGGTCGGCCCACGAGCAGTACTTC.

The chain is built from TRBV29-1 and TRBJ1-2; D may be TRBD1 (5 bases). The CDR3 sequence is 15 residues long. From germline, CDR1 is SQVTM and CDR2 ANQGSEA. Deletions cut 4 bases from V and 1 base from J, with 16 bases between. The CDR3 region has the DNA TGCAGCGTTGCAGGGTCGTTGGGAGATAACTATGGCTACACCTTC. Translating it yields CSVAGSLGDNYGYTF.

This clonotype was seen a few times. This rearrangement joins TRBV20-1 to TRBJ2-7, with 8 positions matching TRBD2. CDR3 length: 15 amino acids. With 1 base clipped from V and 2 bases from J, the junction kept 7 bases outside the gene matches. Germline V gene lookup returns CDR1 DFQATT and CDR2 SNEGSKA (reference sequence). The CDR3, as DNA: TGCAGTGCTAGAGGGACGGGGGGGACCACCTACGAGCAGTACTTC. Protein product: CSARGTGGTTYEQYF.

The table lists this clonotype with a few counts. This chain joins TRBV5-1 and TRBJ2-7; D gene uncertain. V dropped 3 bases and J dropped 5 bases, with 9 bases sitting between them. The CDR3 spans 12 residues. Germline V gene lookup returns CDR1 SGHRS and CDR2 YFSETQ. This chain's CDR3 is CASSSHRNEQYF. The CDR3 DNA is TGCGCCAGCAGCTCACACAGAAACGAGCAGTACTTC.

The V call is TRBV6-1, the J call TRBJ1-5; 7 positions match TRBD1. With 4 bases clipped from V and 7 bases from J, the junction kept 7 bases outside the gene matches. This CDR3 comprises 14 residues. Germline V gene data show CDR1 as MNHNS and CDR2 as SASEGT. CDR3 nucleotide sequence: TGTGCCAGCAGTGGCCAGGGGGGGCTCCAGCCCCAGCATTTT. Translation gives CASSGQGGLQPQHF.

This clonotype was found a few times. V is TRBV7-2 and J is TRBJ1-1, with D unresolved. With 5 bases removed from V and 11 bases from J, the gap between germline ends came to 12 bases. Germline V gene data show CDR1 as SGHTA and CDR2 as FQGNSA. The CDR3 spans 11 residues. CDR3 bases: TGTGCCAGCAGCCCAAACCTCAGGGCTTTCTTT. Translating gives CASSPNLRAFF.

This clonotype was seen only a few times. In DNA, the CDR3 is TGCGCCAGCAGCTTGATTGCCCGAAACACTGAAGCTTTCTTT. Protein sequence: CASSLIARNTEAFF. The rearrangement links TRBV5-1 to TRBJ1-1, with D uncertain. V shed 1 base and J shed 2 bases, with 9 bases lying between them. The CDR3 is made up of 14 amino acids. The germline V gene has CDR1 SGHRS and CDR2 YFSETQ.

This clonotype was counted between two and nine times. The chain uses TRBV20-1 and TRBJ2-1; the match to TRBD1 covers 10 bases. V gave up 8 bases and J gave up 6 bases; unmatched junction bases: 10. Per germline, CDR1 DFQATT and CDR2 SNEGSKA (reference sequence). This CDR3 has 14 amino acids. The CDR3 DNA reads as TGCAGTCCACCTGGGACAGGGGTTGGCAATGAGCAGTTCTTC. It yields the protein CSPPGTGVGNEQFF.

There are a few counts of this clonotype. This chain links TRBV29-1 with TRBJ2-3; D remains ambiguous. This CDR3 region has 11 residues. Deletions cut 3 bases from V and 7 bases from J, with 8 bases between. Germline V CDR1 and CDR2: SQVTM, ANQGSEA. The CDR3 reads CSVESYNTQYF. Here the CDR3 DNA reads TGCAGCGTTGAGTCTTATAATACGCAGTATTTT.

This clonotype was counted at least ten times. The chain recombines TRBV28 with TRBJ2-7; 7 bases line up with TRBD1. The CDR3 covers 13 residues. Trimming cost V 5 bases and J 6 bases; bases outside gene matches: 7. The germline V gene encodes CDR1 MDHEN and CDR2 SYDVKM. The DNA of the CDR3 is TGTGCCAGCAGTCGGGACAGAGCGCTCGAGCAGTACTTC. Its translation is CASSRDRALEQYF. The variable domain in full, completed from reference TRBV28 and TRBJ2-7, reads DVKVTQSSRYLVKRTGEKVFLECVQDMDHENMFWYRQDPGLGLRLIYFSYDVKMKEKGDIPEGYSVSREKKERFSLILESASTNQTSMYLCASSRDRALEQYFGPGTRLTVT.

This clonotype was seen ten or more times. CDR3 region: CATSRVGSYEQYF. The CDR3 DNA sequence: TGTGCCACCAGCAGAGTCGGCTCCTACGAGCAGTACTTC. The chain joins TRBV15 to TRBJ2-7, with D uncertain. Trimming removed 1 base at V and 0 bases at J, with 4 bases between. There are 13 residues in the CDR3. From germline, CDR1 is LNHNV and CDR2 YYDKDF (reference sequence).

This rearrangement joins TRBV20-1 to TRBJ2-1; 11 bases fit TRBD2. Trimming cost V 8 bases and J 10 bases; bases outside gene matches: 13. The CDR3 extends over 14 amino acids. From germline, CDR1 is DFQATT and CDR2 SNEGSKA (reference sequence). CDR3 nucleotides: TGCAGTCCTGCCCTAGCGGGGGGATCAGGCGAGCAGTTCTTC. Residues: CSPALAGGSGEQFF.

This chain connects TRBV15 to TRBJ1-6, with unresolved D. CDR1 and CDR2 (germline): LNHNV, YYDKDF (reference sequence). Between the trimmed V and J ends, which lost 0 bases and 12 bases, there was a span of 6 bases. This CDR3 is built from 12 residues. The CDR3 DNA sequence: TGTGCCACCAGCAGAGAGGAGGGACCCCTCCACTTT. Residues: CATSREEGPLHF.

There are a few counts of this clonotype. The chain uses TRBV12-3 or TRBV12-4 and TRBJ2-5; TRBD1 agrees at 8 bases. V was clipped by 2 bases and J by 4 bases; unmatched bases: 9. The CDR3 spans 16 residues. The chain's CDR3 is CASSLNTGGGGETQYF. CDR3 bases: TGTGCCAGCAGTTTAAATACAGGGGGAGGTGGAGAGACCCAGTACTTC.

The genes are TRBV27 and TRBJ2-7; TRBD2 matches 10 bases. The CDR3 consists of 15 residues. The J segment lost 3 bases and the V segment lost 5 bases, leaving 7 bases of the junction unmatched. Germline V gene lookup returns CDR1 MNHEY and CDR2 SMNVEV (reference sequence). The CDR3 coding sequence is TGTGCCAGCAGTAAATTAGCGGGAGGCCACTACGAGCAGTACTTC. Its translation is CASSKLAGGHYEQYF.

This clonotype was detected only a few times. Written as DNA, the CDR3 is TGCGCCAGCAGTACGGGACAGAGTCCGACCTACGAGCAGTACTTC. Translation: CASSTGQSPTYEQYF. V gene TRBV5-1 combines with J gene TRBJ2-7, with 7 nucleotides matching TRBD1. The V and J ends lost 5 bases and 2 bases, in that order; junction bases with no gene match: 10. The CDR3 has 15 residues. Looked up from germline, CDR1 is SGHRS and CDR2 is YFSETQ.

The genes are TRBV12-3 or TRBV12-4 and TRBJ2-3; 9 bases map to TRBD1. The V segment lost 6 bases and the J segment 6 bases; nucleotides outside the gene matches: 10. This CDR3 has 15 residues. CDR3 region: CASSARQGGWDTQYF. The CDR3 DNA sequence: TGTGCCAGCAGCGCCCGACAGGGGGGGTGGGATACGCAGTATTTT.

The J gene is TRBJ1-5, the V gene TRBV5-1; no clear D. The V end lost 0 bases, the J end lost 9 bases, and 10 bases lay between the germline ends. Per germline, CDR1 SGHRS and CDR2 YFSETQ. This CDR3 is 13 amino acids long. DNA of the CDR3: TGCGCCAGCAGCTTGGGAGACACCATGCCCCAGCATTTT. Translating it yields CASSLGDTMPQHF.

A few counts support this clonotype. The V gene is TRBV11-2, the J gene TRBJ2-7; D call uncertain. Deletions cut 4 bases from V and 1 base from J, with 11 bases between. Germline V CDR1 and CDR2: SGHAT, FQNNGV. The CDR3 spans 14 residues. The CDR3 here is CASSSLRASYEQYF. In DNA, the CDR3 is TGTGCCAGCAGCTCCCTCCGGGCGTCCTACGAGCAGTACTTC.

The rearrangement uses TRBV7-2 and TRBJ2-4; TRBD2 is a possible D gene (6 bases). The V gene lost 4 bases and the J gene lost 8 bases, with 15 bases spanning the gap. This CDR3 has 14 amino acids. The V gene's germline CDR1 is SGHTA and CDR2 FQGNSA. CDR3 protein: CASSYGGGLYIQYF. CDR3 bases: TGTGCCAGCAGCTACGGAGGAGGGTTATACATTCAGTACTTC.

The sample holds a few counts of this clonotype. A much larger clone sits a single nucleotide away, making a read error possible. The rearrangement links TRBV7-9 to TRBJ1-5, with D uncertain. Looked up from germline, CDR1 is SEHNR and CDR2 is FQNEAQ (reference sequence). The CDR3 loop spans 13 amino acids. The CDR3 here is CASSFSSNQPQPF. CDR3 nucleotide sequence: TGTGCCAGCAGCTTCTCGTCTAATCAGCCCCAGCCTTTT.

The genes are TRBV7-6 and TRBJ2-1; D is unresolved. Trimming cost V 4 bases and J 8 bases, with 12 bases left between them. CDR3 size: 13 residues. The V gene's germline CDR1 is SGHVS and CDR2 FNYEAQ. The CDR3 nucleotides read TGTGCCAGCAGCTCTCGAGACACCCATGAGCAGTTCTTC. This gives the protein CASSSRDTHEQFF.

The V and J genes are TRBV6-1 and TRBJ1-1; a weak D match, TRBD1 (5 bases). CDR3 size: 16 residues. The germline V gene encodes CDR1 MNHNS and CDR2 SASEGT. V lost 7 bases to trimming and J lost 4 bases, with 22 bases between them. As DNA, the CDR3 is TGTGCCAGCATCGTCTGGGGGAGGTTTGAGGGCACTGAAGCTTTCTTT. Its protein is CASIVWGRFEGTEAFF.

V and J are TRBV7-9 and TRBJ2-1, with 7 bases matching TRBD2. The ends lost 5 bases at V and 0 bases at J; junction bases unmatched: 7. The CDR3 totals 16 residues. Germline V gene data show CDR1 as SEHNR and CDR2 as FQNEAQ (reference sequence). The CDR3 DNA is TGTGCCAGCAGCCCAGCGAGCGGGGCCTCCTACAATGAGCAGTTCTTC. It specifies CASSPASGASYNEQFF.

The chain uses TRBV4-3 and TRBJ2-5; D is undetermined. V lost 3 bases and J lost 5, with 16 bases in between. This CDR3 spans 15 amino acids. In germline, CDR1 is LGHNA, CDR2 YSLEER. The CDR3 spells CASSQTPSTAETQYF. The CDR3 coding sequence is TGCGCCAGCAGCCAGACACCTTCCACAGCGGAGACCCAGTACTTC.

This clonotype has at least ten counts. The chain links TRBV6-1 to TRBJ1-1; D may be TRBD1 (6 bases). Germline assignment: CDR1 MNHNS and CDR2 SASEGT. The length of the CDR3 is 13 residues. Trimming shortened V by 6 bases and J by 5 bases, and 13 bases separated the two germline ends. The CDR3 loop is CASRGGGSTEAFF. DNA for the CDR3: TGTGCCAGCAGGGGGGGCGGGAGTACTGAAGCTTTCTTT.

In this sample, this clonotype turned up a few times. The CDR3 here is CSQTDAGDNEQFF. Written as DNA, the CDR3 is TGCAGTCAAACGGACGCGGGGGACAATGAGCAGTTCTTC. The chain joins TRBV20-1 to TRBJ2-1; the match to TRBD2 covers 7 bases. CDR1 and CDR2 (germline): DFQATT, SNEGSKA (reference sequence). The CDR3 contains 13 residues. With V trimmed by 8 bases and J by 5 bases, 9 bases remained unmatched.

This clonotype showed up just a few times. The V and J genes are TRBV5-1 and TRBJ2-7, with D perhaps matching TRBD1 (6 bases). CDR3 length: 15 residues. V was pared by 4 bases and J by 6 bases, with 20 bases between. The germline V gene encodes CDR1 SGHRS and CDR2 YFSETQ. The CDR3 bases are TGCGCCAGCAGCAACCGGGACACGTACCCCTCCGAGCAGTACTTC. Encoded protein: CASSNRDTYPSEQYF.

The rearrangement links TRBV7-8 to TRBJ2-3, with D maybe TRBD1 (6 bases). This CDR3 is 13 amino acids long. CDR1 and CDR2 from the germline V gene are SGHVS and FQNEAQ. The V end was cut by 5 bases, the J end by 7 bases, with 13 bases between. CDR3 sequence reads: CASSTTGSHTQYF. CDR3 sequence (DNA): TGTGCCAGCAGCACTACAGGGTCCCATACGCAGTATTTT.

The chain recombines TRBV24-1 with TRBJ2-3; 7 bases match TRBD1. The CDR3 length is 15 residues. Germline loops: CDR1 KGHDR, CDR2 SFDVKD. Trimming removed 3 bases from V and 5 bases from J; junction bases left unmatched: 7. The CDR3 here is CATSDPGTAKDTQYF. CDR3 nucleotides: TGTGCCACCAGTGATCCCGGGACAGCGAAAGATACGCAGTATTTT.

The chain couples TRBV5-6 to TRBJ2-7, with 8 bases identical to TRBD2. J was trimmed by 2 bases and V by 3 bases; bases with no gene match: 10. Germline-derived CDR1 and CDR2 are SGHDT and YYEEEE. The CDR3 runs to 16 residues. The CDR3 DNA reads TGTGCCAGCAGCTCCCCCGGGACTAGGGTGACCTACGAGCAGTACTTC. Protein sequence: CASSSPGTRVTYEQYF.